Detailed here is one T cell receptor (beta chain). This table comes from immunoSEQ multiplex PCR, and its TCRdb copy is limited to in-frame clones, with some not included. The table has about 94,000 clones, around 93% seen once; the top ten hold 0.99%. This entry comes from a study of T cell changes during pregnancy in multiple sclerosis. This CDR3 comprises 13 residues. The V and J ends lost 3 bases and 10 bases, in that order; junction bases with no gene match: 6. The germline V gene has CDR1 SGHNT and CDR2 YENEEA. This specimen was peripheral blood, taken after pregnancy. This clonotype originated in a female donor with multiple sclerosis, enrolled in a pregnancy study. This rearrangement joins TRBV11-3 to TRBJ2-1; 7 positions match TRBD2. The CDR3 DNA follows: TGTGCCAGCAGCTTTAATGGGAGGGCCGAGCAGTTCTTC. This translates into CASSFNGRAEQFF. The full variable domain, with the rest looked up from reference TRBV11-3 and TRBJ2-1, is EAGVVQSPRYKIIEKKQPVAFWCNPISGHNTLYWYLQNLGQGPELLIRYENEEAVDDSQLPKDRFSAERLKGVDSTLKIQPAELGDSAVYLCASSFNGRAEQFFGPGTRLTVL.